This entry lists 22 T cell receptor beta chains sequenced from one sample in a study of control samples from healthy donors and cancer patients. Here immunoSEQ multiplex PCR was the method, and the copy in TCRdb shows in-frame clones only, minus some. Of 110,000 to 150,000 clones in the sample, around 90% were seen once. Input material: blood. These receptors were taken from a man aged 25 to 40 in good health.

This sequence joins TRBV12-3 or TRBV12-4 and TRBJ2-3; unclear D gene. This CDR3 is 13 amino acids long. With 3 bases removed from V and 1 base from J, the gap between germline ends came to 5 bases. The CDR3 region is CASSLYRTDTQYF. For the CDR3, the DNA is TGTGCCAGCAGTTTGTACCGCACAGATACGCAGTATTTT.

This sequence joins TRBV7-6 and TRBJ2-5; the match to TRBD2 covers 7 bases. CDR1 is SGHVS and CDR2 is FNYEAQ in the germline V gene. Trimming cost V 1 base and J 3 bases; bases outside gene matches: 5. The CDR3 is 15 residues long. The chain's CDR3 is CASSLVASGKETQYF. CDR3 sequence (DNA): TGTGCCAGCAGCTTAGTGGCTAGCGGTAAAGAGACCCAGTACTTC.

To note about this clone: One end of the junction does not line up with germline, which may come from a read error. This chain uses TRBV14 with TRBJ2-3; TRBD1 agrees at 7 bases. Germline CDR1 SGHDN, CDR2 FVKESK. The CDR3 is made up of 13 amino acids. CDR3 sequence: CASSQGGEGARDF. The CDR3 DNA follows: TGTGCCAGCAGCCAAGGGGGCGAGGGGGCTAGGGATTTT.

CDR3 sequence: CASRGFTSIETQYF. CDR3 in DNA: TGTGCCAGCAGGGGATTTACTAGTATCGAGACCCAGTACTTC. The chain recombines TRBV6-5 with TRBJ2-5; a possible D gene is TRBD2 (5 bases). CDR3 size: 14 residues. Trimming cost V 6 bases and J 5 bases, with 16 bases left between them. Germline V gene lookup returns CDR1 MNHEY and CDR2 SVGAGI.

The chain links TRBV19 to TRBJ2-3, with D tentatively TRBD1 or TRBD2 (5 bases each). V was clipped by 4 bases and J by 4 bases, with 18 bases between them. This CDR3 comprises 16 residues. In germline, CDR1 is LNHDA, CDR2 SQIVND (reference sequence). The CDR3 protein is CASSKGLAGSADTQYF. The DNA of the CDR3 is TGTGCCAGTAGTAAGGGTTTGGCAGGGAGTGCAGATACGCAGTATTTT.

This chain joins TRBV13 and TRBJ1-6; the D gene is possibly TRBD1 (6 bases). In germline, CDR1 is PRHDT, CDR2 FYEKMQ (reference sequence). V shed 5 bases and J shed 7 bases, with 12 bases lying between them. CDR3 length: 14 residues. The CDR3 bases are TGTGCCAGCAGCCCTACAGGGAACAATTCACCCCTCCACTTT. Translated, it gives CASSPTGNNSPLHF.

This chain uses TRBV9 with TRBJ2-5, with 10 positions matching TRBD2. Losses at the gene ends were 4 bases for V and 4 bases for J; bases not matched to a gene: 4. The V gene's germline CDR1 is SGDLS and CDR2 YYNGEE. This CDR3 is 14 amino acids long. The CDR3 region is CASSSGGAVETQYF. CDR3 bases: TGTGCCAGCAGCAGCGGGGGGGCCGTAGAGACCCAGTACTTC.

The chain links TRBV15 to TRBJ1-6; TRBD1 is a possible D gene (5 bases). Between the trimmed V and J ends, which lost 3 bases and 9 bases, there was a span of 18 bases. Per the germline V gene, CDR1 is LNHNV and CDR2 is YYDKDF (reference sequence). The CDR3 has 16 amino acids. The CDR3 nucleotides are TGTGCCACCAGCAGGGGTAGCGGGGCGGACGGTTCACCCCTCCACTTT. This encodes CATSRGSGADGSPLHF.

The chain carries TRBV4-1 and TRBJ2-1; no definite D call. V lost 1 base, J lost 9 bases, and 19 bases lay in between. Per germline, CDR1 MGHRA and CDR2 YSYEKL. The CDR3 totals 16 residues. CDR3 bases: TGCGCCAGCAGCCAAGTGGAAGCGTCCCAAATCACTGAGCAGTTCTTC. Translation: CASSQVEASQITEQFF.

The chain carries TRBV20-1 and TRBJ1-5; the match to TRBD1 covers 11 bases. CDR3 length: 13 amino acids. Per the germline V gene, CDR1 is DFQATT and CDR2 is SNEGSKA (reference sequence). J lost 11 bases, V lost 3 bases, and 6 bases had no gene match. CDR3 residues: CSASGTGGTAQHF. The CDR3 DNA reads as TGCAGTGCTAGTGGGACAGGGGGTACCGCCCAGCATTTT.

The chain recombines TRBV30 with TRBJ2-1; D uncertain. The V gene lost 1 base and the J gene lost 3 bases, with 7 bases spanning the gap. The germline V gene has CDR1 GTSNPN and CDR2 SVGIG (reference sequence). The CDR3 covers 13 residues. CDR3 sequence (DNA): TGTGCCTGGAGTGGTAGTTTCTACAATGAGCAGTTCTTC. Amino acids: CAWSGSFYNEQFF.

The chain recombines TRBV11-2 with TRBJ2-1; TRBD1 is a possible D gene (5 bases). The CDR3 runs 14 residues. With 1 base removed from V and 6 bases from J, the gap between germline ends came to 10 bases. The germline V gene has CDR1 SGHAT and CDR2 FQNNGV. The CDR3 bases are TGTGCCAGCAGCTTAGCCCTCAGGGCCAATGAGCAGTTCTTC. It yields the protein CASSLALRANEQFF. Together with reference TRBV11-2 and TRBJ2-1, the CDR3 gives the full variable domain: EAGVAQSPRYKIIEKRQSVAFWCNPISGHATLYWYQQILGQGPKLLIQFQNNGVVDDSQLPKDRFSAERLKGVDSTLKIQPAKLEDSAVYLCASSLALRANEQFFGPGTRLTVL.

The V call is TRBV6-5, the J call TRBJ2-7; D is undetermined. The CDR3 is 14 amino acids. V was clipped by 5 bases and J by 2 bases, with 13 bases between them. Looked up from germline, CDR1 is MNHEY and CDR2 is SVGAGI. The CDR3 here is CASSTFEPPYEQYF. For the CDR3, the DNA is TGTGCCAGCAGTACGTTCGAGCCTCCCTACGAGCAGTACTTC.

The chain recombines TRBV5-6 with TRBJ2-1; TRBD1 agrees at 8 bases. Trimming took 8 bases from V and 3 from J; bases not matched to a gene: 1. The CDR3 sequence is 12 residues long. Germline V gene data show CDR1 as SGHDT and CDR2 as YYEEEE. CDR3 sequence (DNA): TGTGCCAGGGACAGGGTCTACAATGAGCAGTTCTTC. Its protein product is CARDRVYNEQFF. The full variable domain, with the rest looked up from reference TRBV5-6 and TRBJ2-1, is DAGVTQSPTHLIKTRGQQVTLRCSPKSGHDTVSWYQQALGQGPQFIFQYYEEEERQRGNFPDRFSGHQFPNYSSELNVNALLLGDSALYLCARDRVYNEQFFGPGTRLTVL.

The sample holds one count of this clone. The genes are TRBV27 and TRBJ2-7, with 7 bases that match TRBD1. Unmatched junction bases numbered 8, after V lost 5 bases and J lost 4 bases. This CDR3 has 14 residues. Germline-derived CDR1 and CDR2 are MNHEY and SMNVEV (reference sequence). In DNA, the CDR3 is TGTGCCAGCAGTGCACCAGACAGGGATTACGAGCAGTACTTC. The encoded protein is CASSAPDRDYEQYF.

V is TRBV30 and J is TRBJ2-1; D is perhaps TRBD1 (5 bases). Looked up from germline, CDR1 is GTSNPN and CDR2 is SVGIG (reference sequence). This CDR3 has 11 amino acids. The V end lost 2 bases, the J end lost 7 bases, and 6 bases lay between the germline ends. CDR3 loop: CAWSQGNEQFF. The CDR3 nucleotides read TGTGCCTGGAGTCAGGGAAATGAGCAGTTCTTC. The complete variable domain, with remaining parts taken from reference TRBV30 and TRBJ2-1, reads SQTIHQWPATLVQPVGSPLSLECTVEGTSNPNLYWYRQAAGRGLQLLFYSVGIGQISSEVPQNLSASRPQDRQFILSSKKLLLSDSGFYLCAWSQGNEQFFGPGTRLTVL.

This CDR3 is CASSPRDNSNEQFF. The CDR3 DNA follows: TGTGCCAGCTCACCCCGGGACAACTCCAATGAGCAGTTCTTC. This rearrangement joins TRBV18 to TRBJ2-1; D perhaps matches TRBD1 (6 bases). V was clipped by 3 bases and J by 6 bases, with 12 bases between them. There are 14 residues in the CDR3. Germline V lookup: CDR1 KGHSH, CDR2 LQKENI.

CDR3 residues: CASTATSGISGELFF. As DNA, the CDR3 is TGTGCCAGCACCGCAACTAGCGGGATCAGCGGGGAGCTGTTTTTT. The V call is TRBV11-2, the J call TRBJ2-2; 10 nucleotides match TRBD2. In germline, CDR1 is SGHAT, CDR2 FQNNGV. CDR3 size: 15 residues. Trimming removed 7 bases from V and 7 bases from J; junction bases left unmatched: 9.

The V and J genes are TRBV5-3 and TRBJ1-6; D remains unclear. Being an ORF, TRBV5-3 has a function that is uncertain. The V end lost 0 bases, the J end lost 7 bases, and 14 bases lay between the germline ends. CDR3 length equals 16 residues. The CDR3 DNA follows: TGTGCCAGAAGCTTGGACCCACTGAGTTGGAATTCACCCCTCCACTTT. Translation: CARSLDPLSWNSPLHF.

The chain combines TRBV24-1 with TRBJ1-2; possibly TRBD1 for D (5 bases). V gave up 4 bases and J gave up 0 bases, with 14 bases separating them. The CDR3 totals 16 residues. Germline CDR1 reads KGHDR; CDR2 reads SFDVKD. The CDR3 sequence is CATSEGGARSNYGYTF. DNA for the CDR3: TGTGCCACCAGTGAAGGAGGGGCGCGATCTAACTATGGCTACACCTTC.

V gene TRBV7-3 combines with J gene TRBJ2-3; either TRBD1 or TRBD2 may supply D (5 bases each). The germline V gene encodes CDR1 SGHTA and CDR2 FQGTGA. V was shortened by 0 bases and J by 4 bases, with 5 bases between the two germline ends. The CDR3 length is 13 residues. CDR3 nucleotide sequence: TGTGCCAGCAGCTTAACGGGGGCAGATACGCAGTATTTT. As protein: CASSLTGADTQYF.

The chain employs TRBV14 and TRBJ1-4; a possible D gene is TRBD1 (6 bases). CDR3 size: 16 residues. V lost 2 bases and J lost 7, with 17 bases in between. Germline V gene lookup returns CDR1 SGHDN and CDR2 FVKESK. CDR3 bases: TGTGCCAGCAGCCAATCTCGGACAGTAGCAGGTGAAAAACTGTTTTTT. Translating it yields CASSQSRTVAGEKLFF. Together with reference TRBV14 and TRBJ1-4, the CDR3 gives the full variable domain: EAGVTQFPSHSVIEKGQTVTLRCDPISGHDNLYWYRRVMGKEIKFLLHFVKESKQDESGMPNNRFLAERTGGTYSTLKVQPAELEDSGVYFCASSQSRTVAGEKLFFGSGTQLSVL.